The entry below describes one TCR beta chain. CDR3 length: 14 amino acids. Germline CDR1 reads SEHNR; CDR2 reads FQNEAQ (reference sequence). V was shortened by 2 bases and J by 5 bases, with 10 bases between the two germline ends. These data come from a study of blood T cell repertoires in COVID-19. Some clones are missing from TCRdb's copy, which holds only in-frame ones; the method was immunoSEQ multiplex PCR. The data show about 98,000 clones, 70% to 90% seen once. The receptor's source is a man in his fifties with active COVID-19. The sequenced sample was peripheral blood. This chain uses TRBV7-9 with TRBJ2-1, with D tentatively TRBD2 (5 bases). CDR3 loop: CASSLMRVDNEQFF. The CDR3 DNA reads TGTGCCAGCAGCTTAATGAGGGTCGACAATGAGCAGTTCTTC. The full variable domain, its missing parts supplied by reference TRBV7-9 and TRBJ2-1, is DTGVSQNPRHKITKRGQNVTFRCDPISEHNRLYWYRQTLGQGPEFLTYFQNEAQLEKSRLLSDRFSAERPKGSFSTLEIQRTEQGDSAMYLCASSLMRVDNEQFFGPGTRLTVL.